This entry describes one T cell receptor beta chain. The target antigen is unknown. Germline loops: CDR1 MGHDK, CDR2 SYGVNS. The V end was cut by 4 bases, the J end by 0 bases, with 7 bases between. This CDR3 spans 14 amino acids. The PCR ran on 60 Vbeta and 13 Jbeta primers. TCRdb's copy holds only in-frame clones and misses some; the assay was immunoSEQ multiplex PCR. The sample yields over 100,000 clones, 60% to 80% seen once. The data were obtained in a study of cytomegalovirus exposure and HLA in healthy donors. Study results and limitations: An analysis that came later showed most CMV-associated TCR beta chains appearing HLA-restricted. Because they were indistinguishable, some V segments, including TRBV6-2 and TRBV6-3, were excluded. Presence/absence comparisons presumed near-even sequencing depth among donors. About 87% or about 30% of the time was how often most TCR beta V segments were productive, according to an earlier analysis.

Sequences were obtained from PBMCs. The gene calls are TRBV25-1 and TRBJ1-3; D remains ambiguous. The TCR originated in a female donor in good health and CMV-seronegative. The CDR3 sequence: CASSATVSGNTIYF. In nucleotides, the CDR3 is TGTGCCAGCAGTGCCACAGTCTCTGGAAACACCATATATTTT.